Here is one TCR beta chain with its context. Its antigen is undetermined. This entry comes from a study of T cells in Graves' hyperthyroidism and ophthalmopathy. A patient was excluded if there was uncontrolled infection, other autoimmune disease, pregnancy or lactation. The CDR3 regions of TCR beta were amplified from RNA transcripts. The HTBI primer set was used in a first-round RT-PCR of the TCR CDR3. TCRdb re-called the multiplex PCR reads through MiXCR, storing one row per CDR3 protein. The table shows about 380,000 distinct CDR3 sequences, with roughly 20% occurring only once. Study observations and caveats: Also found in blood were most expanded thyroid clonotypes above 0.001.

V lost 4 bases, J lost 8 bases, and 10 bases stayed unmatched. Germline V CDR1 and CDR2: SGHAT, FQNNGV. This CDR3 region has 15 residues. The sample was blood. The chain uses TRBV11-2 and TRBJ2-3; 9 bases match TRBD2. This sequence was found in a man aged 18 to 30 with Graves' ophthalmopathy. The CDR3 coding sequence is TGTGCCAGCAGCTCCTGGGGCGCGGGGGGGCCTACGCAGTATTTT. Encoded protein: CASSSWGAGGPTQYF.